This TCR beta chain was recorded in a study of CD8+ T cells in alopecia areata. In the study overall: Treated patients took oral tofacitinib at 5 to 10 mg twice daily.

Alopecia areata patients provided lesional scalp punch biopsies and peripheral blood, both collected for the study. This clone was seen only a few times. Its antigen remains unknown. This CDR3 comprises 14 residues. It was cDNA, reverse transcribed from extracted RNA, that served as the sequencing template. TCRdb's copy holds only in-frame clones and misses some; the assay was immunoSEQ multiplex PCR. This sample carries about 180,000 clones, about 63% of them seen once, and the ten largest clones take over 12%. The study's findings and limits: Clonality exceeded that of normal scalp in lesional scalp, most notably in alopecia totalis/universalis.

This clonotype originated in a human donor with alopecia areata. The source material was CD4+ T cells sorted from blood, sampled at week 0. This sequence joins TRBV21-1 and TRBJ2-7; TRBD1, the table's D call, lacks a check against the DNA. TRBV21-1 is termed a pseudogene. CDR3 loop: CASSAARDWSEQYF. The CDR3 DNA reads TGTGCCAGCAGCGCCGCCAGGGATTGGTCCGAGCAGTACTTC.